The 24 T cell receptor beta chains reported below all come from one sample, sequenced in a study of blood T cells in healthy people across ages. With a J-beta primer mix and a sample-barcoded 5' primer, a second PCR ran about 6 to 11 cycles. TCRdb re-called the 5' RACE reads through MiXCR, storing one row per CDR3 protein. The sample includes some 1.1 million distinct CDR3 sequences, 35% to 45% of them seen just once. Material for sequencing was blood. These receptors were obtained from a man in his late teens or twenties in good health.

CDR3 sequence: CASSYSRIVGYGYTF. The CDR3 bases are TGTGCCAGCAGTTACTCCAGGATTGTAGGCTATGGCTACACCTTC. The chain has TRBV6-2 or TRBV6-3 and TRBJ1-2; no reliable D call. The CDR3 has 15 amino acids. The germline V gene encodes CDR1 MNHEY and CDR2 SVGEGT. Between the trimmed V and J ends, which lost 0 bases and 4 bases, there was a span of 12 bases.

The chain has TRBV12-3 or TRBV12-4 and TRBJ1-5; tentatively, D is TRBD1 (5 bases). This CDR3 has 15 residues. Trimming removed 6 bases at V and 7 bases at J, with 19 bases between. The CDR3 region is CASSFRGGMDQPQHF. CDR3 nucleotide sequence: TGTGCCAGCAGCTTTAGGGGAGGTATGGACCAGCCCCAGCATTTT.

V gene TRBV20-1 combines with J gene TRBJ2-7, with D perhaps given as TRBD1 or TRBD2 (5 bases each). The end of the DNA aligns better with TRBJ2-5, so the J call may be wrong. The CDR3 spans 14 residues. Germline CDR1 reads DFQATT; CDR2 reads SNEGSKA (reference sequence). The CDR3 sequence: CSARDPGRGETQYF. The CDR3 DNA follows: TGCAGTGCTAGAGACCCGGGACGGGGAGAGACCCAGTACTTC.

A few counts support this clonotype. The chain links TRBV7-9 to TRBJ2-7, with D tentatively TRBD2 (5 bases). The CDR3 sequence is 13 residues long. From germline, CDR1 is SEHNR and CDR2 FQNEAQ (reference sequence). Trimming shortened V by 3 bases and J by 1 base, and 7 bases separated the two germline ends. This CDR3 is CASSFEGSYEQYF. The CDR3 DNA reads TGTGCCAGCAGCTTCGAGGGATCCTACGAGCAGTACTTC.

The gene calls are TRBV7-9 and TRBJ2-6; D is ambiguous. Germline V gives CDR1 SEHNR, CDR2 FQNEAQ (reference sequence). With 6 bases removed from V and 0 bases from J, the gap between germline ends came to 24 bases. The CDR3 is 20 amino acids. CDR3 DNA sequence: TGTGCCAGCAGGTCCCCTGTCGGGCAGCCCCACGCCTCTGGGGCCAACGTCCTGACTTTC. Its translation: CASRSPVGQPHASGANVLTF.

The chain is built from TRBV12-3 or TRBV12-4 and TRBJ2-1, with 7 positions matching TRBD1. The DNA end lines up better with TRBJ2-7; the J call may be wrong. The CDR3 consists of 14 residues. The CDR3 DNA is TGTGCCAGCAGTTTTAGACAGGGATACAATGAGCAGTACTTC. This gives the protein CASSFRQGYNEQYF.

V is TRBV7-9 and J is TRBJ2-5; no firm D call. The J call may not be correct, given that the DNA end is closer to TRBJ2-7. The CDR3 is 12 amino acids. Per germline, CDR1 SEHNR and CDR2 FQNEAQ (reference sequence). CDR3 sequence: CASSLQPSEQYF. CDR3 sequence (DNA): TGTGCCAGCAGCTTACAACCCAGCGAGCAGTACTTC.

The table lists this clonotype with a few counts. The genes are TRBV10-3 and TRBJ2-5; TRBD2 matches at 10 bases. The CDR3 sequence is 18 residues long. CDR1 and CDR2 (germline): ENHRY, SYGVKD. V dropped 2 bases and J dropped 0; count of bases not matched to a gene: 9. The CDR3 loop reads CAISEVGSGGFYQETQYF. The DNA for the CDR3 is TGTGCCATCAGTGAGGTCGGTAGCGGGGGGTTTTACCAAGAGACCCAGTACTTC.

This clonotype was observed a few times. This sequence joins TRBV7-2 and TRBJ1-6, with unresolved D. The ends were cut back, 7 bases at V and 5 bases at J, with 15 bases in the middle. The CDR3 totals 15 residues. Germline V gene sequence: CDR1 SGHTA, CDR2 FQGNSA. CDR3 region: CASNPLGVDNSPLHF. The CDR3, as DNA: TGTGCCAGCAACCCTTTGGGTGTCGATAATTCACCCCTCCACTTT.

V gene TRBV20-1 combines with J gene TRBJ1-1; tentatively, D is TRBD1 (5 bases). The CDR3 consists of 14 residues. Trimming shortened V by 5 bases and J by 0 bases, and 13 bases separated the two germline ends. CDR1 DFQATT and CDR2 SNEGSKA come from the germline V gene (reference sequence). The CDR3 nucleotides read TGCAGTGCTCGCCTGACAGCCGTGAACACTGAAGCTTTCTTT. Translation: CSARLTAVNTEAFF.

In this sample, this clonotype turned up a few times. The V call is TRBV20-1, the J call TRBJ1-1, with a possible D match to TRBD1 (5 bases). Looked up from germline, CDR1 is DFQATT and CDR2 is SNEGSKA (reference sequence). Trimming stripped 4 bases from V and 0 bases from J, with 15 bases between. This CDR3 comprises 15 residues. The CDR3 spells CSAIRFGGMNTEAFF. The DNA of the CDR3 is TGCAGTGCTATACGATTTGGGGGAATGAACACTGAAGCTTTCTTT.

The chain couples TRBV20-1 to TRBJ1-5, with D perhaps matching TRBD1 (5 bases). Trimming pared 2 bases from V and 7 bases from J, leaving 12 bases between. The CDR3 length is 13 residues. CDR1 and CDR2 (germline): DFQATT, SNEGSKA (reference sequence). Here the CDR3 reads CSARPPGDQPQHF. For the CDR3, the DNA is TGCAGTGCTAGACCCCCGGGGGACCAGCCCCAGCATTTT.

This chain links TRBV10-3 with TRBJ1-1; perhaps TRBD1 as D (5 bases). CDR1 is ENHRY and CDR2 is SYGVKD in the germline V gene. This CDR3 has 14 residues. Trimming cost V 0 bases and J 5 bases, with 10 bases left between them. This CDR3 reads CAISESRGVTEAFF. The CDR3 DNA sequence: TGTGCCATCAGTGAGTCGCGGGGGGTAACTGAAGCTTTCTTT.

There are a few counts of this clonotype. The chain joins TRBV20-1 to TRBJ1-4, with D unresolved. V was pared by 3 bases and J by 5 bases, with 4 bases between. Germline CDR1 and CDR2: DFQATT and SNEGSKA (reference sequence). This CDR3 comprises 11 residues. CDR3 residues: CSARLNEKLFF. The CDR3 DNA reads as TGCAGTGCTAGGCTGAATGAAAAACTGTTTTTT.

This clonotype turned up a few times. The rearrangement uses TRBV7-9 and TRBJ2-7, with D maybe TRBD1 (8 bases). Germline V gene lookup returns CDR1 SEHNR and CDR2 FQNEAQ (reference sequence). With 4 bases removed from V and 4 bases from J, the gap between germline ends came to 17 bases. The CDR3 runs to 15 residues. The CDR3 protein is CASSSPDRGGYEQYF. CDR3 DNA sequence: TGTGCCAGCAGCTCCCCCGACAGGGGAGGGTACGAGCAGTACTTC.

There are a few counts of this clonotype. This sequence joins TRBV6-1 and TRBJ1-1; D remains ambiguous. V dropped 3 bases and J dropped 4 bases, with 15 bases sitting between them. The CDR3 runs to 15 residues. The germline gives CDR1 MNHNS, CDR2 SASEGT. The CDR3 protein is CASSDNPTTGTEAFF. The DNA of the CDR3 is TGTGCCAGCAGTGATAATCCGACAACGGGCACTGAAGCTTTCTTT.

The J gene is TRBJ2-3, the V gene TRBV29-1; the D gene is possibly TRBD1 (5 bases). The germline V and J ends were trimmed by 0 bases and 5 bases, with 15 bases remaining between them. Germline V gives CDR1 SQVTM, CDR2 ANQGSEA. CDR3 length: 15 residues. The CDR3, as DNA: TGCAGCGTTGAAGATTGGGCAGGGTACAGAGATACGCAGTATTTT. As protein: CSVEDWAGYRDTQYF.

CDR3 bases: TGTGCCAGCACCTGGGGGACAGGGGAATCTGAAGCTTTCTTT. Its translation is CASTWGTGESEAFF. This rearrangement joins TRBV12-3 or TRBV12-4 to TRBJ1-1; 10 nucleotides line up with TRBD1. V dropped 7 bases and J dropped 6; count of bases not matched to a gene: 8. The length of the CDR3 is 14 residues.

V is TRBV6-6 and J is TRBJ1-2; 11 bases are shared with TRBD1. V shed 3 bases, J shed 4 bases, and the junction held 4 bases outside the gene matches. CDR1 and CDR2 from the germline V gene are MNHNY and SVGAGI (reference sequence). CDR3 length: 15 amino acids. The CDR3 protein is CASSYTGTGGYGYTF. CDR3 sequence (DNA): TGTGCCAGCAGTTATACCGGGACAGGGGGCTATGGCTACACCTTC.

This clonotype has a count of ten or more. The V and J genes are TRBV6-5 and TRBJ2-3; 11 bases are shared with TRBD2. CDR3 length: 17 residues. V lost 4 bases and J lost 2; bases outside the gene matches: 8. CDR1 and CDR2 from the germline V gene are MNHEY and SVGAGI. CDR3 nucleotide sequence: TGTGCCAGCAGTTCCAAGGGACTAGCGGAACTCACAGATACGCAGTATTTT. Protein: CASSSKGLAELTDTQYF.

The chain employs TRBV18 and TRBJ2-7, with 7 bases aligning to TRBD2. The ends lost 4 bases at V and 7 bases at J; junction bases unmatched: 7. CDR3 length: 13 amino acids. Germline assignment: CDR1 KGHSH and CDR2 LQKENI. As DNA, the CDR3 is TGTGCCAGCTCACGAGGGGAGGGCAATGAGCAGTACTTC. Translated: CASSRGEGNEQYF.

Concerning this clonotype itself: A read error may explain this, as a much larger clone is one base away. The rearrangement uses TRBV7-2 and TRBJ1-2; D is unclear. The germline V and J ends were trimmed by 5 bases and 0 bases, with 10 bases remaining between them. The germline V gene encodes CDR1 SGHTA and CDR2 FQGNSA. The CDR3 contains 14 residues. This CDR3 is CASSVATSNYGYTF. The CDR3 nucleotides are TGTGCCAGCAGCGTGGCTACGTCTAACTATGGCTACACCTTC.

This clonotype was seen a handful of times. The chain is built from TRBV13 and TRBJ1-1; D is unclear. V lost 5 bases, J lost 4 bases, and 8 bases lay in between. This CDR3 comprises 12 residues. In germline, CDR1 is PRHDT, CDR2 FYEKMQ (reference sequence). The CDR3 loop reads CASSTEGTEAFF. The CDR3, as DNA: TGTGCCAGCAGCACCGAAGGCACTGAAGCTTTCTTT.

This clonotype showed up just a few times. The rearrangement uses TRBV7-2 and TRBJ2-4, with 9 bases lining up with TRBD2. The CDR3 is made up of 14 amino acids. Germline lookup yields CDR1 SGHTA and CDR2 FQGNSA. After removal of 4 bases from V and 8 bases from J, the junction contained 6 bases not matched to a gene. This chain's CDR3 is CASSSLAGADIQYF. The CDR3 DNA is TGTGCCAGCAGCTCTTTAGCGGGGGCAGACATTCAGTACTTC.